Described below is a single TCR beta chain sequence and its context. Some clones are missing from TCRdb's copy, which holds only in-frame ones; the method was immunoSEQ multiplex PCR. This sample has about 87,000 clones; around 93% occur once, and the top ten carry about 1.4%. The V gene lost 4 bases and the J gene lost 5 bases, with 12 bases spanning the gap. Germline loops: CDR1 SNHLY, CDR2 FYNNEI. There are 14 residues in the CDR3. This specimen comes from a study of T cell changes during pregnancy in multiple sclerosis. The chain recombines TRBV2 with TRBJ1-5; possible D gene TRBD1, 5 bases. The receptor was derived from a female donor in good health, enrolled as a control in a pregnancy study. The sample here was peripheral blood, taken in the third trimester of pregnancy. The CDR3, as DNA: TGTGCCAGCAGTGTCGGGGGTACAGATCAGCCCCAGCATTTT. Protein: CASSVGGTDQPQHF.